The rows below give T cell receptor beta chains drawn from one sample of a study of blood T cell repertoires in COVID-19. Measured with immunoSEQ multiplex PCR; TCRdb has only the in-frame clones, and not every one. Here the sample spans over 200,000 clones, 80% to 90% being singletons. The sample was peripheral blood. Receptors were obtained from a man aged 45-65 years with COVID-19, enrolled during active disease. The conserved cysteine and the conserved F or W are not part of the CDR3 here. The order of the fields is V gene, clone size, CDR3 protein. Rows may omit the clone size; those that give it use once, few, many or a size class.

TRBV21-1,-,ASSKVGGKNTEAF
TRBV7-6,-,ASSSSGQGASNNQPQH
TRBV6-5,-,ASSADRDYPYEQY
TRBV5-1,-,ASSLSSGGKETQY
TRBV4-3,-,ASSLPPTSGSLTEQF
TRBV6-5,-,ASSYLRDSYGYT
TRBV2,-,ASSDGRGRQPQH
TRBV5-5,-,ASSYPGQGTPLANTGELF
TRBV2,few,ASSGGTGSQPQH
TRBV3-1/TRBV3-2,-,ASSLNTGEQY
TRBV2,-,ASSEALRGYNSPLH
TRBV5-1,-,ASSLVGTGDYEQY
TRBV11-2,-,ASSFGFSAGPNTGELF
TRBV7-2,-,ASSPGEEDTQY
TRBV5-4,-,ASSPIGRAYNEQF
TRBV4-1,-,ASSQAQIFIGTGGYEQY
TRBV7-2,-,ASSIRQGENYEQY
TRBV19,-,ASKVSPGQPYEQY
TRBV18,few,ASSPQGASGELF
TRBV28,-,ASSFRANPYEQY
TRBV20-1,-,SARSGYGYT